These T cell receptor beta chains were read from a single sample in a study of shared clonotypes between healthy human individuals. Some clones are missing from TCRdb's copy, which holds only in-frame ones; the method was immunoSEQ multiplex PCR. Of roughly 530,000 clones in the sample, 90% to 97% were seen once. Sequencing was carried out using naive CD4+ T cells sorted from blood. The receptors come from a woman in her twenties or thirties in good health. CDR3s include the opening cysteine and the closing phenylalanine or tryptophan. A D gene is named only where the DNA matches it firmly. Only some rows state a clone size, as once, few, many or a class for expanded clones.

v_gene	d_gene	abundance	j_gene	CDR3aa	CDR3nt
TRBV9	-	-	TRBJ1-1	CASSRLGTEAFF	TGTGCCAGCAGTAGACTGGGGACTGAAGCTTTCTTT
TRBV28	-	-	TRBJ1-5	CASSLGGSNQPQHF	TGTGCCAGCAGCCTCGGAGGGAGCAATCAGCCCCAGCATTTT
TRBV5-1	TRBD1	-	TRBJ2-2	CASSLTGVLNTGELFF	TGCGCCAGCAGCCTAACAGGGGTGCTGAACACCGGGGAGCTGTTTTTT
TRBV14	-	-	TRBJ2-7	CASSQVEDGYEQYF	TGTGCCAGCAGCCAAGTCGAGGATGGCTACGAGCAGTACTTC
TRBV2	-	-	TRBJ2-1	CASSELGLRYNEQFF	TGTGCCAGCAGTGAGCTAGGTTTGAGGTACAATGAGCAGTTCTTC
TRBV5-1	-	-	TRBJ1-1	CASSLQGNTEAFF	TGCGCCAGCAGTTTACAGGGGAACACTGAAGCTTTCTTT
TRBV6-5	-	-	TRBJ1-1	CASSYSRRTDTEAFF	TGTGCCAGCAGTTACTCGAGGCGAACAGACACTGAAGCTTTCTTT
TRBV28	-	few	TRBJ1-2	CASRRTVDYGYTF	TGTGCCAGCAGGAGGACAGTTGACTATGGCTACACCTTC
TRBV18	-	-	TRBJ1-2	CASSFSAGDGYTF	TGTGCCAGCTCCTTCTCGGCAGGGGATGGCTACACCTTC
TRBV14	-	-	TRBJ2-7	CASSPILYGEQYF	TGTGCCAGCAGCCCAATCCTCTATGGGGAGCAGTACTTC
TRBV29-1	TRBD1	-	TRBJ1-2	CSVDKGAGYTF	TGCAGCGTTGACAAGGGGGCTGGCTACACCTTC
TRBV10-3	TRBD2	-	TRBJ2-7	CAISEPSLAGAPEQYF	TGTGCCATCAGTGAGCCTTCACTAGCGGGAGCCCCCGAGCAGTACTTC
TRBV10-3	TRBD2	once	TRBJ2-7	CAIRRTSGTYEQYF	TGTGCCATCAGACGGACTAGCGGAACCTACGAGCAGTACTTC
TRBV18	-	-	TRBJ2-1	CASSPPALGENEQFF	TGTGCCAGCTCACCACCCGCGTTGGGGGAGAATGAGCAGTTCTTC
TRBV15	TRBD1	-	TRBJ1-4	CATSKDGAFVTGGEKLFF	TGTGCCACCAGCAAAGATGGTGCCTTCGTGACAGGGGGTGAAAAACTGTTTTTT
TRBV7-8	-	-	TRBJ2-2	CASSLPRTNTGELFF	TGTGCCAGCAGCTTACCAAGGACGAACACCGGGGAGCTGTTTTTT
TRBV5-1	TRBD2	-	TRBJ2-7	CASSKGLAGGVHEQYF	TGCGCCAGCAGCAAGGGACTAGCGGGAGGGGTTCACGAGCAGTACTTC
TRBV19	-	-	TRBJ2-6	CASSERVSGANVLTF	TGTGCCAGTAGTGAACGGGTCTCTGGGGCCAACGTCCTGACTTTC
TRBV28	TRBD1	once	TRBJ2-7	CASSRGPTYEQYF	TGTGCCAGCTCTAGGGGGCCAACCTACGAGCAGTACTTC
TRBV18	TRBD2	-	TRBJ2-5	CASSLLAGGQETQYF	TGTGCCAGCTCACTGTTAGCGGGAGGACAAGAGACCCAGTACTTC